The rows below give T cell receptor beta chains drawn from one sample of a study of PD-1 blockade in classical Hodgkin lymphoma. Some clones are missing from TCRdb's copy, which holds only in-frame ones; the method was immunoSEQ multiplex PCR. The sample lists 100,000 to 120,000 clones, approximately 90% occurring once. The sample was peripheral blood mononuclear cells (PBMCs), taken before the fourth cycle of nivolumab. The origin of the receptors is a human donor with classical Hodgkin lymphoma. Each CDR3 is given with its conserved first and last residue.

>TRBV5-8
CASSSLPGTNEQFF
>TRBV7-9
CASSPGDQGTQYF
>TRBV2
CASSEAVYYGYTF
>TRBV6-5
CASRTTSGGYNEQFF
>TRBV5-4
CASRPGQGLVATEAFF
>TRBV7-7
CASGIDGEKTLTF
>TRBV7-9
CASSLAQVAGLSDTQYF
>TRBV5-4
CASSLRGRGVTEAFF
>TRBV6-5
CASRASGRIGDEQFF
>TRBV7-2
CASSTLGVPTYEQYF
>TRBV6-5
CASIAVGDKGYTF
>TRBV4-1
CASSPAGLQGEKLFF
>TRBV2
CASSDGTSERDTQYF
>TRBV7-2
CASSFGDYEQYF
>TRBV5-1
CASSSEDEPSSYEQYF
>TRBV6-6
CASNWGDNTNQPQHF
>TRBV2
CASSEFMAGGRNTEAFF
>TRBV4-2
CASSQEPYSSYEQYF
>TRBV2
CASRPTGAGRSNQPQHF
>TRBV11-1
CASTGGRRADSYEQYF
>TRBV6-5
CASQGRGLNTEAFF
>TRBV5-1
CASSWTGESYNEQFF